This T cell receptor beta chain appears in the sequencing data of a study of T cells in Graves' hyperthyroidism and ophthalmopathy. Each diagnosis drew on symptoms, thyroxine, TRAb, thyroid ultrasound and orbital computed tomography findings. There are many counts of this clonotype. The CDR3 runs 19 residues. The V segment lost 1 base and the J segment 2 bases; nucleotides outside the gene matches: 14. Germline V CDR1 and CDR2: LGHDT, YNNKEL (reference sequence). There were TCR beta CDR3 regions amplified from RNA transcripts. Primed by the HTBI set, a first-round RT-PCR was run on the TCR CDR3. Each CDR3 protein gets one entry after TCRdb re-called the multiplex PCR reads with MiXCR. The sample lists approximately 430,000 distinct CDR3 sequences, 15% to 17% occurring once.

The clonotype was recovered from a woman under 30 with Graves' hyperthyroidism. The chain has TRBV3-1 and TRBJ2-7; 10 bases align to TRBD1. Sequencing was performed on blood. This CDR3 reads CASSQGAPRPGTGAYEQYF. DNA for the CDR3: TGTGCCAGCAGCCAAGGGGCGCCTCGACCCGGGACAGGGGCCTACGAGCAGTACTTC.